This T cell receptor (beta chain) was identified during a study of blood T cell repertoires in COVID-19. As for the study in general: Sites across the United States, Italy and Spain contributed samples from acute and convalescent COVID-19.

Per germline, CDR1 SGDLS and CDR2 YYNGEE. This CDR3 region has 14 residues. The V segment lost 3 bases and the J segment 4 bases; nucleotides outside the gene matches: 5. The count of this clone is one. Original handling: Cell counts per sample came from amplifying reference gene primers. Method: immunoSEQ multiplex PCR; TCRdb's copy keeps in-frame clones and lacks some. V, J and clone size were drawn from that table, and D and trimming were deduced from the DNA. The table records tens of thousands of clones, more than 60% of them present only once. The sequence came from a woman aged 70-85 years with active or convalescent COVID-19. The chain carries TRBV9 and TRBJ1-2; 8 nucleotides agree with TRBD1. Sample: peripheral blood. DNA of the CDR3: TGTGCCAGCAGCGCTCACACAGGGGGCTATGGCTACACCTTC. It translates to CASSAHTGGYGYTF.